This T cell receptor (beta chain) was found in a study of Ad26.COV2.S vaccination and SARS-CoV-2 variants. As for the study in general: In the COV1001 trial, the donor was in the Ad26.COV2.S arm. Doses of Ad26.COV2.S were injected into muscle once or twice, 56 days apart.

Study-wide results and limits: It was reported that spike-specific CD8+ and CD4+ T cell responses were substantially broad after vaccination.

Measured with immunoSEQ multiplex PCR; TCRdb has only the in-frame clones, and not every one. The table has under 600,000 clones, nearly 90% seen once. With respect to this clone: Its target is not known.

The treatment here: 15 to 20 received Ad26.COV2.S at low or high dose, single or two shots; roughly five received placebo; per-sample allocation not given. Samples came from day 63 after the first vaccine or placebo injection. Donor was an adult aged 18-55 years in Boston. The V and J ends lost 1 base and 7 bases, in that order; junction bases with no gene match: 13. Germline CDR1 MGHRA, CDR2 YSYEKL. The CDR3 length is 17 residues. The receptor's source is a person between 18 and 65 years old who received the Ad26.COV2.S COVID-19 vaccine or a placebo. The V gene is TRBV4-1, the J gene TRBJ2-1; TRBD2 agrees at 7 bases. The sequencing used peripheral blood, collected in a trial of Ad26.COV2.S vaccine versus placebo. The CDR3 coding sequence is TGCGCCAGCAGCCAAGGTTTGCAAGCGGGGATACGGAATGAGCAGTTCTTC. Protein product: CASSQGLQAGIRNEQFF.